The 8 T cell receptor beta chains below were found in one sample sequenced in a study of blood T cell repertoires in COVID-19. The method was immunoSEQ multiplex PCR; TCRdb's version includes in-frame clones alone and lacks a portion of them. The sample lists about 180,000 clones; approximately 80% were seen once. Sequencing input: peripheral blood. The receptors were sampled from a human donor in a cohort sampled during active COVID-19.

The genes are TRBV3-1 (or the pseudogene TRBV3-2) and TRBJ1-2, with 7 positions matching TRBD1. The CDR3 totals 13 residues. In germline, CDR1 is LGHDT, CDR2 YNNKEL (reference sequence). The trim removed 3 bases at V and 11 bases at J, leaving 9 bases unmatched. The CDR3 spells CASSQSRQGGYTF. The CDR3 coding sequence is TGTGCCAGCAGCCAGTCCCGACAGGGTGGTTACACCTTC.

The gene calls are TRBV4-2 and TRBJ1-1; D gene unclear. From germline, CDR1 is LGHNA and CDR2 YNFKEQ. Between the trimmed V and J ends, which lost 1 base and 12 bases, there was a span of 12 bases. CDR3 length: 12 amino acids. CDR3: CASSQGIYETFF. DNA of the CDR3: TGTGCCAGCAGCCAAGGAATTTATGAGACTTTCTTT.

The rearrangement uses TRBV29-1 and TRBJ1-2, with 10 bases identical to TRBD1. V dropped 6 bases and J dropped 1; count of bases not matched to a gene: 11. The CDR3 sequence is 16 residues long. Looked up from germline, CDR1 is SQVTM and CDR2 is ANQGSEA. CDR3 sequence (DNA): TGCAGCGTCGACAGGGGGCTCGAGGTATATAACTATGGCTACACCTTC. Translating gives CSVDRGLEVYNYGYTF.

Points on this clone: At one end, the junction sequence differs from germline, possibly due to a read error. The genes are TRBV2 and TRBJ2-1; 14 bases match TRBD2. Germline CDR1 reads SNHLY; CDR2 reads FYNNEI. CDR3 length equals 15 residues. In DNA, the CDR3 is TGTGCCAGCAGTGAAGTCATGGGACTAGCGGGAGCTTATATCTTC. The encoded protein is CASSEVMGLAGAYIF.

This clone was recorded once. The J gene is TRBJ1-1, the V gene TRBV5-6; no clear D. The CDR3 sequence is 14 residues long. Germline CDR1 SGHDT, CDR2 YYEEEE. The germline V and J ends were trimmed by 0 bases and 7 bases, with 13 bases remaining between them. The CDR3 DNA reads as TGTGCCAGCAGCTTGGTGCGGGGAACTCTTGAAGCTTTCTTT. It yields the protein CASSLVRGTLEAFF.

The rearrangement uses TRBV6-2 or TRBV6-3 and TRBJ1-1; TRBD1 matches 8 bases. The germline gives CDR1 MNHEY, CDR2 SVGEGT. The CDR3 loop spans 14 amino acids. The V and J ends lost 2 bases and 6 bases, in that order; junction bases with no gene match: 5. The CDR3, as DNA: TGTGCCAGCAGTTACCTCGACAGGGGCTCTGAAGCTTTCTTT. Translation: CASSYLDRGSEAFF.

V is TRBV19 and J is TRBJ1-2; the D gene is possibly TRBD1 (6 bases). Per the germline V gene, CDR1 is LNHDA and CDR2 is SQIVND (reference sequence). The CDR3 runs to 13 residues. The ends were cut back, 5 bases at V and 7 bases at J, with 14 bases in the middle. CDR3 protein: CASSVTGRPGYTF. CDR3 in DNA: TGTGCCAGTAGTGTTACAGGGAGACCTGGCTACACCTTC.

This clone has more than one count but fewer than ten. This chain links TRBV18 with TRBJ2-7; 8 bases agree with TRBD2. The CDR3 runs 15 residues. Per the germline V gene, CDR1 is KGHSH and CDR2 is LQKENI. After removal of 3 bases from V and 4 bases from J, the junction contained 8 bases not matched to a gene. The CDR3 reads CASSPPGGSGYEQYF. CDR3 nucleotides: TGTGCCAGCTCACCGCCGGGAGGGTCGGGGTACGAGCAGTACTTC.